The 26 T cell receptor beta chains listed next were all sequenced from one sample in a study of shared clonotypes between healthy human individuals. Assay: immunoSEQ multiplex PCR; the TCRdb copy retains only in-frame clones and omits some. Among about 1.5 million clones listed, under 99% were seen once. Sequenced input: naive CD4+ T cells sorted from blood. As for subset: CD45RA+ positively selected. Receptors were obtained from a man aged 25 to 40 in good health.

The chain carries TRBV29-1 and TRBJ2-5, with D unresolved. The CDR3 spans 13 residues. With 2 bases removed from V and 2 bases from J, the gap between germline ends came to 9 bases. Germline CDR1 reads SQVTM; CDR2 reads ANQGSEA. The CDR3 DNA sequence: TGCAGCGTTGAAAGGCAGATGCAAGAGACCCAGTACTTC. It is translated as CSVERQMQETQYF. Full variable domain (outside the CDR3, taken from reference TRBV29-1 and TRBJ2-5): SAVISQKPSRDICQRGTSLTIQCQVDSQVTMMFWYRQQPGQSLTLIATANQGSEATYESGFVIDKFPISRPNLTFSTLTVSNMSPEDSSIYLCSVERQMQETQYFGPGTRLLVL.

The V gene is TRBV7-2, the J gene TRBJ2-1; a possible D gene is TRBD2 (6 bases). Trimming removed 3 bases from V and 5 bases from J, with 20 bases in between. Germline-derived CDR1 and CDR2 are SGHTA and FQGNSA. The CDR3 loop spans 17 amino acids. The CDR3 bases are TGTGCCAGCAGCTTCTGGGGTATCGGAGGGCCTAACAATGAGCAGTTCTTC. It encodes CASSFWGIGGPNNEQFF.

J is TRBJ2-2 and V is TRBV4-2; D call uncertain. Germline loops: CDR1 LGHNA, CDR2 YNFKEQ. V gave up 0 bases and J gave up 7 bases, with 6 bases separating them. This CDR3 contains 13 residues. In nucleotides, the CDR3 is TGTGCCAGCAGCCAAGAACTCGTCGGGGAGCTGTTTTTT. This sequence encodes CASSQELVGELFF.

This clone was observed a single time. This chain's CDR3 is CASSKPETQYF. The CDR3 nucleotides are TGTGCCAGCAGTAAACCGGAGACCCAGTACTTC. The chain employs TRBV6-1 and TRBJ2-5; D is unresolved. Germline CDR1 and CDR2: MNHNS and SASEGT. CDR3 length: 11 residues. The germline V and J ends were trimmed by 5 bases and 5 bases, with 6 bases remaining between them.

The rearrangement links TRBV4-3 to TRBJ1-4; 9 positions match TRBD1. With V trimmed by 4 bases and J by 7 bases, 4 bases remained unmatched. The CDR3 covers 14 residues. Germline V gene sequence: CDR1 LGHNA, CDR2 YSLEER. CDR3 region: CASSRTGVGEKLFF. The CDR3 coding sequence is TGCGCCAGCAGCCGGACAGGGGTTGGTGAAAAACTGTTTTTT.

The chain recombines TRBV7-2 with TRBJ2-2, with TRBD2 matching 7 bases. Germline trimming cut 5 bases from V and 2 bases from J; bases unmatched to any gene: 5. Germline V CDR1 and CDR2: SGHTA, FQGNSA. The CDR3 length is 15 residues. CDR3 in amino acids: CASSRTSANTGELFF. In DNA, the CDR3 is TGTGCCAGCAGCAGAACTAGCGCCAACACCGGGGAGCTGTTTTTT. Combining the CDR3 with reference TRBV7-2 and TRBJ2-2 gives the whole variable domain GAGVSQSPSNKVTEKGKDVELRCDPISGHTALYWYRQSLGQGLEFLIYFQGNSAPDKSGLPSDRFSAERTGGSVSTLTIQRTQQEDSAVYLCASSRTSANTGELFFGEGSRLTVL.

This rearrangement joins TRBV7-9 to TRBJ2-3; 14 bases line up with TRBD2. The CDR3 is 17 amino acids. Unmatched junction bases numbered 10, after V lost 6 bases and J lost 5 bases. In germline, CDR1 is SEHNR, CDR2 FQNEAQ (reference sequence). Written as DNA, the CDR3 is TGTGCCAGCAGGTTTGAACCGGGACTAGCGGGAGTAGATACGCAGTATTTT. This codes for CASRFEPGLAGVDTQYF.

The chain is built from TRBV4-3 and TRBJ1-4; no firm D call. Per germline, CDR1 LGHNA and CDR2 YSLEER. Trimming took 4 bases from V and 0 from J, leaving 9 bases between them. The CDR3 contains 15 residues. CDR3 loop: CASSPFTTTNEKLFF. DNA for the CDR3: TGCGCCAGCAGCCCCTTCACCACAACTAATGAAAAACTGTTTTTT.

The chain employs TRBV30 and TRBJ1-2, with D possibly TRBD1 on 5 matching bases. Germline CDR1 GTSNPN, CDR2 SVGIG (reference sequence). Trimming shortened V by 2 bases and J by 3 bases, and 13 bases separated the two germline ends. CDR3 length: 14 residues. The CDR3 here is CAWSLRGRYYGYTF. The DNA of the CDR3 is TGTGCCTGGAGTTTAAGGGGCAGATACTATGGCTACACCTTC.

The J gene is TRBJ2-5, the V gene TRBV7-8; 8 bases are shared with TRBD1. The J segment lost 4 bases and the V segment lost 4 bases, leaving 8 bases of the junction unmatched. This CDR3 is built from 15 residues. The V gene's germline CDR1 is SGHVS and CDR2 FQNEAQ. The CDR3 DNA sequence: TGTGCCAGCAGCTCGCCGACAGGGGTGTTAGAGACCCAGTACTTC. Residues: CASSSPTGVLETQYF.

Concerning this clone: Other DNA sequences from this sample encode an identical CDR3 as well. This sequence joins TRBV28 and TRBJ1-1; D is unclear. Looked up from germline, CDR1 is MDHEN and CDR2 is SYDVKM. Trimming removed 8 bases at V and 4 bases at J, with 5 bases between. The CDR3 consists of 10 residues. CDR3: CASGVTEAFF. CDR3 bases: TGTGCCAGCGGGGTCACTGAAGCTTTCTTT.

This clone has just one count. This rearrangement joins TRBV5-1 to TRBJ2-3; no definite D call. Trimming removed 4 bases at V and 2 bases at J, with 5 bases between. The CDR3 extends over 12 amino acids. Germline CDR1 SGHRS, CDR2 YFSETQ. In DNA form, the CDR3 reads TGCGCCAGCAGCCGCGACACAGATACGCAGTATTTT. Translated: CASSRDTDTQYF.

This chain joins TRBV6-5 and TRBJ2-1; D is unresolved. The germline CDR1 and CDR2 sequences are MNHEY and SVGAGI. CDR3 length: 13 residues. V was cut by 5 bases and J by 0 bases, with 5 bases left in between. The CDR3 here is CASSGSSYNEQFF. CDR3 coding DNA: TGTGCCAGCAGTGGAAGCTCCTACAATGAGCAGTTCTTC.

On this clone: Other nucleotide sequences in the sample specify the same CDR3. CDR3 in DNA: TGCAGTGCGGGAGGGGGTACGCAGTATTTT. As protein: CSAGGGTQYF. This rearrangement joins TRBV20-1 to TRBJ2-3; D may be TRBD2 (7 bases). The CDR3 sequence is 10 residues long. The V gene's germline CDR1 is DFQATT and CDR2 SNEGSKA (reference sequence). V lost 6 bases to trimming and J lost 8 bases, with 9 bases between them.

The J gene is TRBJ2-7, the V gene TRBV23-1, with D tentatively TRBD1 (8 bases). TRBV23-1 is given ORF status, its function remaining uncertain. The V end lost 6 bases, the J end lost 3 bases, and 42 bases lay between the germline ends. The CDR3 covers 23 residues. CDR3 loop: CASRRPGQATSGDFLYYRYEQYF. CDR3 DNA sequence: TGCGCCAGCAGGAGACCGGGACAGGCTACGAGCGGGGACTTTCTATACTACCGCTACGAGCAGTACTTC.

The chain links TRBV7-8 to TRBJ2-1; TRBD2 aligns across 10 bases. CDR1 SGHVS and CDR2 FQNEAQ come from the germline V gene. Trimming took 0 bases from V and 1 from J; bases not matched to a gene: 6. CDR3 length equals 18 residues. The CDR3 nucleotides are TGTGCCAGCAGCTTAGCGCGGCTAGCGGGAGTTTCCTACAATGAGCAGTTCTTC. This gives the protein CASSLARLAGVSYNEQFF.

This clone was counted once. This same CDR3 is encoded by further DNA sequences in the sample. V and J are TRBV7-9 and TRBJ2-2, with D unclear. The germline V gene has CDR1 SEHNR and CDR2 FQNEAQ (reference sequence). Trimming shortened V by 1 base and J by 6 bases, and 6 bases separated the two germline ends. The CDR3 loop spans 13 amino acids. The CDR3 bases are TGTGCCAGCAGCTTAGTCGTGGCCGGGGAGCTGTTTTTT. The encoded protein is CASSLVVAGELFF.

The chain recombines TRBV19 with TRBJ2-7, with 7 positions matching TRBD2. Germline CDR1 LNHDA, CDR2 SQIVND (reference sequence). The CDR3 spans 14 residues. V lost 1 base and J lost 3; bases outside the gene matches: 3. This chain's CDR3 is CASSIAGGDYEQYF. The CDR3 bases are TGTGCCAGTAGTATAGCGGGAGGTGACTACGAGCAGTACTTC.

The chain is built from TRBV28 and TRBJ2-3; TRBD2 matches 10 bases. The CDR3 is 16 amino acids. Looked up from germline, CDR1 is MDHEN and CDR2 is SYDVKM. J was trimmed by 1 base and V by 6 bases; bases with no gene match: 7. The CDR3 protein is CASSRTSGLRTDTQYF. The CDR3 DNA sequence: TGTGCCAGCAGCCGGACTAGCGGACTCCGCACAGATACGCAGTATTTT. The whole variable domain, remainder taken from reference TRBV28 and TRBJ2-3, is DVKVTQSSRYLVKRTGEKVFLECVQDMDHENMFWYRQDPGLGLRLIYFSYDVKMKEKGDIPEGYSVSREKKERFSLILESASTNQTSMYLCASSRTSGLRTDTQYFGPGTRLTVL.

The CDR3 here is CASSLGHRASGRFFNEQFF. CDR3 DNA: TGTGCCAGCAGTTTGGGTCATCGGGCTAGCGGGAGGTTTTTCAATGAGCAGTTCTTC. The chain is built from TRBV27 and TRBJ2-1; TRBD2 matches at 11 bases. V trimming: 3 bases; J trimming: 6 bases; junction bases outside the gene matches: 16. Germline CDR1 reads MNHEY; CDR2 reads SMNVEV (reference sequence). The CDR3 extends over 19 amino acids.

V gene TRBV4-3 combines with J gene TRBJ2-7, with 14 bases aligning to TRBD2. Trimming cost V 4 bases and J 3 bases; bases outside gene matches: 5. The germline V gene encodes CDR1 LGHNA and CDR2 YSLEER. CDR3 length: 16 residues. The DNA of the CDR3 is TGCGCCAGCAGCCGCCGACTAGCGGGAGGGTACTACGAGCAGTACTTC. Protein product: CASSRRLAGGYYEQYF.

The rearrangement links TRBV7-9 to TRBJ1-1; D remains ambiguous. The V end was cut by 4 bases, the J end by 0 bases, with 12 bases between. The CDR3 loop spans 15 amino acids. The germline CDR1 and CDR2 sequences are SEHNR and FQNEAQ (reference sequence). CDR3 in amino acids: CASSSRLMMNTEAFF. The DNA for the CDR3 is TGTGCCAGCAGCTCTAGGTTGATGATGAACACTGAAGCTTTCTTT.

The CDR3 bases are TGCAGCGCAGTGACAGGAGCCTACTCCTACGAGCAGTACTTC. It encodes CSAVTGAYSYEQYF. The chain couples TRBV29-1 to TRBJ2-7; a weak D match, TRBD1 (6 bases). The V end lost 7 bases, the J end lost 0 bases, and 16 bases lay between the germline ends. This CDR3 contains 14 residues. The germline V gene has CDR1 SQVTM and CDR2 ANQGSEA.

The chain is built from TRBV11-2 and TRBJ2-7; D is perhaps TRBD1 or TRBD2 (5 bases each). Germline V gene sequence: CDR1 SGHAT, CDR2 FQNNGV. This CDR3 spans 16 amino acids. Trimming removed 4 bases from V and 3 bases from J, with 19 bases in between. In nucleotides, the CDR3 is TGTGCCAGCAGCTCCGGGACCGCGGTACCACTCTACGAGCAGTACTTC. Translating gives CASSSGTAVPLYEQYF.

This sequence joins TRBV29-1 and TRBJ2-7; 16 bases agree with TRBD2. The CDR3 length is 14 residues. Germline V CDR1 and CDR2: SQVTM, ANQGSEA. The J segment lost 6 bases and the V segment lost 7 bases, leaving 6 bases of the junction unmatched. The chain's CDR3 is CSAGTSGRAIEQYF. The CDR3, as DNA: TGCAGCGCTGGGACTAGCGGGAGGGCCATCGAGCAGTACTTC.

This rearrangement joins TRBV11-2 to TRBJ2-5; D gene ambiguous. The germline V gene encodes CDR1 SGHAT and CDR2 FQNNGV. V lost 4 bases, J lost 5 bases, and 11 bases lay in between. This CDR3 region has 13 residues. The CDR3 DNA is TGTGCCAGCAGCTCAGGTTCTATGGAGACCCAGTACTTC. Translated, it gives CASSSGSMETQYF.